The sequence of this TCR beta chain was determined in a study of T cells after posttransplantation cyclophosphamide. Findings and limits, study-wide: Tissue-infiltrating T cells from skin or gut overlapped little with blood T cells. TRB clonality was highly associated with recipient CMV seropositivity and reactivation.

The CDR3 contains 15 residues. Germline V lookup: CDR1 SEHNR, CDR2 FQNEAQ (reference sequence). V gave up 5 bases and J gave up 1 base; unmatched junction bases: 4. Methotrexate plus calcineurin inhibitor accompanied controls' myeloablative marrow transplants; sampling was 1 year later. This clone was counted a few times. Its antigen is currently unknown. The method was immunoSEQ multiplex PCR; TCRdb's version includes in-frame clones alone and lacks a portion of them. The data contain roughly 14,000 clones, 80% to 85% of them seen just once; the ten biggest clones take up around 5%. V is TRBV7-9 and J is TRBJ2-2, with 7 bases aligning to TRBD1. The sequences come from PBMCs, collected 371 days after allogeneic stem cell transplant with calcineurin inhibitor and methotrexate. This clonotype originated in a male patient in his late teens or twenties who received an allogeneic stem cell transplant from a related donor, was CMV-positive, and had no GVHD. Some of the T cells might come from the graft donor. CDR3: CASSLRTGNTGELFF. CDR3 nucleotide sequence: TGTGCCAGCAGCCTTAGGACAGGGAACACCGGGGAGCTGTTTTTT.